A selection of T cell receptor beta chains follows, all from one sample in a study of shared T cell receptors in the human thymus. Sequenced by immunoSEQ multiplex PCR; TCRdb stores in-frame clones only, minus some. The sample has hundreds of thousands of clones, over 75% seen once. A further study also used this sample, focusing on human thymus T cells.

The sequenced material came from thymocytes. These receptors came from a boy less than two years old with a congenital heart defect. Both conserved end residues are trimmed from each CDR3. The order of the fields is V gene, J gene, CDR3 length, CDR3 protein.

v_gene: TRBV28
j_gene: TRBJ2-7
len: 14
CDR3aa: ASSPDRGPLLSEQY

v_gene: TRBV7-3
j_gene: TRBJ1-2
len: 13
CDR3aa: ASSLNGTGGYGYT

v_gene: TRBV5-4
j_gene: TRBJ2-5
len: 17
CDR3aa: ASSLLDVAGGAGQETQY

v_gene: TRBV28
j_gene: TRBJ2-5
len: 14
CDR3aa: ASSSLGSGSQETQY

v_gene: TRBV19
j_gene: TRBJ1-5
len: 19
CDR3aa: ASSTKAMTEFPSYSNQPQH

v_gene: TRBV6-1
j_gene: TRBJ2-1
len: 12
CDR3aa: ASSEGREGNEQF

v_gene: TRBV4-1
j_gene: TRBJ1-5
len: 15
CDR3aa: ASSQDRPGVSNQPQH

v_gene: TRBV6-1
j_gene: TRBJ1-5
len: 14
CDR3aa: ASSEARQVYNQPQH

v_gene: TRBV18
j_gene: TRBJ1-1
len: 11
CDR3aa: ASSSGQGDEAF

v_gene: TRBV2
j_gene: TRBJ2-7
len: 11
CDR3aa: ASTRAQGSEQY

v_gene: TRBV7-9
j_gene: TRBJ1-2
len: 10
CDR3aa: ASSPAEYGYT

v_gene: TRBV15
j_gene: TRBJ2-5
len: 13
CDR3aa: ATSRDSGRQETQY

v_gene: TRBV29-1
j_gene: TRBJ1-1
len: 14
CDR3aa: SVEDTAGGRNTEAF

v_gene: TRBV7-3
j_gene: TRBJ2-1
len: 19
CDR3aa: ASSLAPLLLAGESSYNEQF

v_gene: TRBV28
j_gene: TRBJ1-4
len: 12
CDR3aa: ASSLRPGGEKLF

v_gene: TRBV7-2
j_gene: TRBJ2-1
len: 16
CDR3aa: ASSTRDRASSSYNEQF

v_gene: TRBV5-1
j_gene: TRBJ2-1
len: 15
CDR3aa: ASSPGLAGGPYNEQF

v_gene: TRBV5-4
j_gene: TRBJ1-4
len: 11
CDR3aa: ASSLARGEKLF

v_gene: TRBV6-1
j_gene: TRBJ1-1
len: 12
CDR3aa: ASQITRGRTEAF

v_gene: TRBV6-5
j_gene: TRBJ1-1
len: 13
CDR3aa: ASSYSGHLNTEAF

v_gene: TRBV28
j_gene: TRBJ1-2
len: 12
CDR3aa: ASRGYRDNYGYT

v_gene: TRBV15
j_gene: TRBJ2-5
len: 17
CDR3aa: ATSRDHTSGKGLQETQY

v_gene: TRBV30
j_gene: TRBJ1-6
len: 22
CDR3aa: AWRVHENPGTGTTSPLWNSPLH

v_gene: TRBV4-1
j_gene: TRBJ1-1
len: 14
CDR3aa: ASSRTSTNMNTEAF

v_gene: TRBV28
j_gene: TRBJ2-1
len: 12
CDR3aa: ASICRGAYNEQF

v_gene: TRBV10-3
j_gene: TRBJ2-1
len: 17
CDR3aa: AISEGLAGGRSSYNEQF